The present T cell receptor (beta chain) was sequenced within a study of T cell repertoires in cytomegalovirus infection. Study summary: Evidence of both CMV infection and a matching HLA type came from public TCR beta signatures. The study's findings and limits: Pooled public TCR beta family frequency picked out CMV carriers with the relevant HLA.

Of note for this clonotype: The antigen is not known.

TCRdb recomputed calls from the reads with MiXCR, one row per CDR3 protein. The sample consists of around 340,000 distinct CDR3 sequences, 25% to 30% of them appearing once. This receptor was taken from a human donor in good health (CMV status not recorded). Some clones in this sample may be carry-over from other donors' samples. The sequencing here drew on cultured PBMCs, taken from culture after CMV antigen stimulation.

CDR3 sequence (DNA): TGCAGTGCTATCCCTAGCGGGAACTCCTACGAGCAGTACTTC. This translates into CSAIPSGNSYEQYF. The chain joins TRBV20-1 to TRBJ2-7; 9 bases fit TRBD2. The CDR3 is made up of 14 amino acids. Germline trimming cut 4 bases from V and 0 bases from J; bases unmatched to any gene: 4. The V gene's germline CDR1 is DFQATT and CDR2 SNEGSKA (reference sequence).